This T cell receptor beta chain is from a study of CD8+ T cells in alopecia areata. Across the whole study: Tofacitinib dosing lasted 6 to 18 months, which was then followed by 6 months off drug.

The CDR3 length is 14 residues. Looked up from germline, CDR1 is MGHDK and CDR2 is SYGVNS. The ends lost 4 bases at V and 2 bases at J; junction bases unmatched: 4. Extraction of RNA preceded its reverse transcription into cDNA, which served as the sequencing template. The assay was immunoSEQ multiplex PCR, and TCRdb's table has in-frame clones only and misses some. This sample carries approximately 210,000 clones, less than 50% of them seen once, and the ten largest clones take around 2.8%. Regarding treatment: oral pan-JAK inhibitor, 5-10 mg twice daily. From alopecia areata patients, lesional scalp punch biopsies and peripheral blood were collected.

Material: CD4+ T cells sorted from blood, obtained at approximately week 36, from a patient treated with tofacitinib. This chain links TRBV25-1 with TRBJ2-5, with 7 bases aligning to TRBD2. The receptor was isolated from a human donor with alopecia areata. This chain's CDR3 is CASSVAGAQETQYF. CDR3 nucleotide sequence: TGTGCCAGCAGTGTCGCGGGAGCTCAAGAGACCCAGTACTTC.